One and the same sample provided the 10 T cell receptor beta chains below, sequenced in a study of T cell responses to AZD1222 COVID-19 vaccine (dated by TCRdb to about 2021). The library was produced with the immunoSEQ multiplex PCR assay. In its TCRdb copy, this immuneACCESS table keeps in-frame sequences only and misses some clones. Where compared with another copy, unresolved V genes explain less than half of these, and the others have no known cause. The table for this sample lists some 130,000 clones; 85% to 90% of them were counted only once. Under 2.5% of the sample goes to the ten largest clones. The label giving this sample's time point can be read as: baseline before first vaccination. Sequences were derived from peripheral blood, sampled on day 0 of AZD1222 vaccination. These receptors came from an adult in good health.

The gene calls are TRBV20-1 and TRBJ1-2; D call uncertain. The CDR3 spans 10 residues. V was pared by 1 base and J by 5 bases, with 2 bases between. Germline V gives CDR1 DFQATT, CDR2 SNEGSKA (reference sequence). The CDR3 here is CSARGYGYTF. As DNA, the CDR3 is TGCAGTGCTAGAGGTTATGGCTACACCTTC.

A note on this clone: The sample carries other DNA sequences with the same CDR3. The CDR3, as DNA: TGCGCCAGCAGCCTCGGACAGGGAAGAAATCAGCCCCAGCATTTT. It codes for CASSLGQGRNQPQHF. This rearrangement joins TRBV5-1 to TRBJ1-5; TRBD1 agrees at 8 bases. With V trimmed by 4 bases and J by 4 bases, 7 bases remained unmatched. This CDR3 has 15 residues. CDR1 and CDR2 from the germline V gene are SGHRS and YFSETQ.

This chain joins TRBV9 and TRBJ1-3; TRBD1 is a possible D gene (5 bases). In germline, CDR1 is SGDLS, CDR2 YYNGEE. The length of the CDR3 is 15 residues. Trimming removed 0 bases from V and 3 bases from J, with 10 bases in between. CDR3 in DNA: TGTGCCAGCAGCGTAGAGGGGTTCAGTGGAAACACCATATATTTT. This sequence encodes CASSVEGFSGNTIYF.

The chain is built from TRBV7-2 and TRBJ2-7; 7 bases align to TRBD2. CDR1 is SGHTA and CDR2 is FQGNSA in the germline V gene. There are 13 residues in the CDR3. V shed 6 bases, J shed 2 bases, and the junction held 4 bases outside the gene matches. The CDR3 DNA is TGTGCCAGCAGTAGCGGGCCACCCTACGAGCAGTACTTC. Amino acid sequence: CASSSGPPYEQYF.

There are a few counts of this clone. This chain joins TRBV13 and TRBJ2-7, with D unclear. V was shortened by 1 base and J by 0 bases, with 7 bases between the two germline ends. The CDR3 loop spans 14 amino acids. Germline lookup yields CDR1 PRHDT and CDR2 FYEKMQ (reference sequence). The DNA for the CDR3 is TGTGCCAGCAGCTTAGAGGTAGGCTCCTACGAGCAGTACTTC. Protein: CASSLEVGSYEQYF.

The genes are TRBV6-5 and TRBJ1-1; no clear D gene. This CDR3 is built from 16 residues. Germline V gives CDR1 MNHEY, CDR2 SVGAGI. The V end lost 2 bases, the J end lost 3 bases, and 16 bases lay between the germline ends. The CDR3 region has the DNA TGTGCCAGCAGTTACCACGTCAGCCAAGGGTACACTGAAGCTTTCTTT. Its protein product is CASSYHVSQGYTEAFF.

The chain recombines TRBV27 with TRBJ2-7; D possibly corresponds to TRBD2 (6 bases). Per the germline V gene, CDR1 is MNHEY and CDR2 is SMNVEV (reference sequence). The CDR3 runs 14 residues. The germline V and J ends were trimmed by 7 bases and 6 bases, with 19 bases remaining between them. This CDR3 reads CASKFNGGVAEQYF. The CDR3 DNA follows: TGTGCCAGCAAGTTTAACGGCGGGGTAGCCGAGCAGTACTTC.

The V and J genes are TRBV5-5 and TRBJ1-5; D is uncertain. Germline loops: CDR1 SGHKS, CDR2 YYEKEE (reference sequence). This CDR3 is 14 amino acids long. V gave up 4 bases and J gave up 4 bases, with 12 bases separating them. The CDR3 sequence is CASSLTAANQPQHF. The CDR3 DNA sequence: TGTGCCAGCAGCCTTACTGCCGCGAATCAGCCCCAGCATTTT.

The V gene is TRBV5-1, the J gene TRBJ2-1; 9 nucleotides agree with TRBD2. The length of the CDR3 is 15 residues. Germline V gene data show CDR1 as SGHRS and CDR2 as YFSETQ. V shed 7 bases and J 4 bases; nucleotides not matched to a gene: 9. This CDR3 is CASHGLAGTYNEQFF. CDR3 nucleotides: TGCGCCAGCCACGGGCTAGCGGGAACTTACAATGAGCAGTTCTTC.

The chain combines TRBV7-9 with TRBJ2-2; 8 nucleotides align to TRBD1. The V gene end was trimmed by 6 bases and the J gene end by 1 base; junction bases not matched to a gene: 16. The length of the CDR3 is 19 residues. The germline V gene encodes CDR1 SEHNR and CDR2 FQNEAQ (reference sequence). The CDR3 sequence: CASRWQGALPLRNTGELFF. The CDR3 nucleotides are TGTGCCAGCAGATGGCAGGGGGCTTTACCCCTCCGGAACACCGGGGAGCTGTTTTTT.